These T cell receptor beta chains were read from a single sample in a study of chemoradiotherapy in HPV16-positive cancers. Libraries were prepared by immunoSEQ multiplex PCR; TCRdb keeps only in-frame clonotypes and omits some of them. In the table there are about 20,000 clones, around nine tenths of which are singletons. Specimen: blood, collected from a patient who underwent chemoradiotherapy. The receptors stem from a human donor with HPV-associated anogenital cancer. CDR3s include the opening cysteine and the closing phenylalanine or tryptophan. A D gene is named only where the DNA matches it firmly. Clone size is shown for a subset of rows, as once, few, many or a class of expanded clone.

V	D	length	J	size	CDR3	DNA
TRBV9	NA	14	TRBJ2-2	NA	CASSVGGGTGELFF	TGTGCCAGCAGCGTAGGTGGGGGCACCGGGGAGCTGTTTTTT
TRBV7-2	NA	14	TRBJ1-5	once	CASSLKTGMQPQHF	TGTGCCAGCAGCCTCAAAACAGGGATGCAGCCCCAGCATTTT
TRBV5-1	TRBD1	14	TRBJ1-1	NA	CASSPNRGGTEAFF	TGCGCCAGCAGCCCGAACAGGGGTGGCACTGAAGCTTTCTTT
TRBV5-4	TRBD2	15	TRBJ2-7	NA	CASSLLAGDSYEQYF	TGTGCCAGCAGCTTACTAGCGGGGGACTCCTACGAGCAGTACTTC
TRBV4-2	NA	14	TRBJ2-1	NA	CASSQGTVNNEQFF	TGTGCCAGCAGCCAAGGCACCGTAAACAATGAGCAGTTCTTC
TRBV15	NA	15	TRBJ2-5	NA	CATSRDSSGRETQYF	TGTGCCACCAGCAGAGATTCTTCAGGGAGAGAGACCCAGTACTTC
TRBV6-5	TRBD2	14	TRBJ2-7	once	CASSYTGGAYEQYF	TGTGCCAGCAGTTACACGGGGGGTGCCTACGAGCAGTACTTC
TRBV28	NA	14	TRBJ1-1	NA	CASSLPTQNTEAFF	TGTGCCAGCAGTTTACCCACACAGAACACTGAAGCTTTCTTT
TRBV7-6	NA	15	TRBJ2-5	NA	CASSLEEGFTETQYF	TGTGCCAGCAGCTTAGAGGAGGGATTTACGGAGACCCAGTACTTC
TRBV6-4	TRBD2	14	TRBJ2-3	NA	CASSEGGGSDTQYF	TGTGCCAGCAGTGAGGGCGGGGGTTCAGATACGCAGTATTTT
TRBV29-1	NA	9	TRBJ2-1	NA	CSVEYEQFF	TGCAGCGTTGAGTATGAGCAGTTCTTC
TRBV28	NA	15	TRBJ2-7	once	CASRPPGTGSYEQYF	TGTGCCAGCAGACCCCCCGGGACTGGATCCTACGAGCAGTACTTC
TRBV7-6	NA	13	TRBJ2-7	NA	CASSEGISYEQYF	TGTGCCAGCAGCGAGGGAATCTCCTACGAGCAGTACTTC
TRBV5-4	TRBD1	14	TRBJ2-3	NA	CASRAGQGADTQYF	TGTGCCAGCAGGGCAGGACAGGGGGCAGATACGCAGTATTTT
TRBV11-2	NA	16	TRBJ2-3	NA	CASSHGGGRGTDTQYF	TGTGCCAGCAGCCACGGAGGGGGGCGGGGCACAGATACGCAGTATTTT
TRBV27	TRBD1	15	TRBJ1-1	NA	CASSLLPGGANEAFF	TGTGCCAGCAGTTTATTGCCAGGGGGCGCAAATGAAGCTTTCTTT
TRBV7-2	TRBD2	16	TRBJ2-5	NA	CASSSRMTSGGETQYF	TGTGCCAGCAGCTCGAGGATGACTAGCGGGGGGGAGACCCAGTACTTC
TRBV7-9	NA	15	TRBJ1-2	NA	CASSLDQTWYYGYTF	TGTGCCAGCAGCTTAGATCAGACCTGGTACTATGGCTACACCTTC
TRBV5-6	NA	15	TRBJ2-3	NA	CASSVYGGPWDTQYF	TGTGCCAGCAGCGTTTACGGGGGGCCGTGGGATACGCAGTATTTT